This T cell receptor beta chain was found in a study of shared clonotypes between healthy human individuals. Study summary: Three plates were used per donor for CD4 naive, three for CD4 memory, two for CD8 naive and one for CD8 memory. Study-level findings and limits: Non-shared clonotypes had lower generation probabilities than clonotypes shared by all four sorted-subset donors. A limitation of the genetic and exposure-history diversity represented arose from few donors.

Measured with immunoSEQ multiplex PCR; TCRdb has only the in-frame clones, and not every one. The sample holds 900,000 to 1,200,000 clones, around 78% seen once. This clone came up many times. Its antigen is still unknown. Sequencing was carried out using memory CD4+ T cells from PBMCs. Subset denoted: CD45RA-negative fraction. This receptor was identified in a young man in good health. Some clones in this sample may be carry-over from other donors' samples.

The CDR3 is CASSLTKKDTQYF. The CDR3 region has the DNA TGTGCCAGCAGTTTAACTAAGAAAGATACGCAGTATTTT. This rearrangement joins TRBV28 to TRBJ2-3; no definite D call. Between the trimmed V and J ends, which lost 2 bases and 5 bases, there was a span of 8 bases. CDR1 and CDR2 from the germline V gene are MDHEN and SYDVKM. The CDR3 totals 13 residues.